This is a list of T cell receptor beta chains from one sample in a study of cytomegalovirus exposure and HLA in healthy donors. Sequencing used immunoSEQ multiplex PCR; TCRdb keeps in-frame clones, though not all of them. The table counts 100,000 to 150,000 clones; 1% lies in the top ten. The specimen sequenced was PBMCs. These receptors all stem from a young man in good health and CMV-seronegative. Each CDR3 is given with its conserved first and last residue. The D gene is left open where the match is weak.

D	V	J	DNA	CDR3
.	TRBV5-6	TRBJ2-7	TGTGCCAGCAGCTTGGTTCCCGACGAGCAGTACTTC	CASSLVPDEQYF
.	TRBV20-1	TRBJ1-2	TGCAGTGTCGACGGAGACGGGGGCTACACCTTC	CSVDGDGGYTF
.	TRBV5-1	TRBJ2-5	TGCGCCAGCAGCTTGGCGCGGGCAGGCGACAAAGAGACCCAGTACTTC	CASSLARAGDKETQYF
TRBD1	TRBV6-5	TRBJ1-1	TGTGCCAGCAGTTGTACGGGACAGATGAACACTGAAGCCTTCTTT	CASSCTGQMNTEAFF
.	TRBV2	TRBJ2-7	TGTGCCAGCAATATTGGGGGGGAGCAGTACTTC	CASNIGGEQYF
TRBD2	TRBV30	TRBJ2-3	TGTGCCTGGAGCAGGGACCGGGGGGTTACGCAGTATTTT	CAWSRDRGVTQYF
TRBD2	TRBV7-8	TRBJ2-2	TGTGCCAGCAGCTTAGCTGGACTAGCGGGGGTGACCGGGGAGCTGTTTTTT	CASSLAGLAGVTGELFF
TRBD1	TRBV10-3	TRBJ2-4	TGTGCCACGGGACAGGGTTTGGATCCGGCCAAAAACATTCAGTACTTC	CATGQGLDPAKNIQYF
.	TRBV11-3	TRBJ2-2	TGTGCCAGCAGCCCCCGGCGGGCGTTCACCGGGGAGCTGTTTTTT	CASSPRRAFTGELFF
.	TRBV15	TRBJ1-4	TGTGCCACCAGCAGGGTTACAGGGTTTAATGAAAAACTGTTTTTT	CATSRVTGFNEKLFF
.	TRBV28	TRBJ2-3	TGTGCCAGCAGTTCCCCACAGGTTCCGGCAGATACGCAGTATTTT	CASSSPQVPADTQYF
.	TRBV18	TRBJ1-1	TGTGCCAGCTCATCCCCGGGAGAGAACACTGAAGCTTTCTTT	CASSSPGENTEAFF
.	TRBV5-1	TRBJ1-1	TGCGCCAGCAGCTTAACAACCCTGAACACTGAAGCTTTCTTT	CASSLTTLNTEAFF
.	TRBV27	TRBJ2-5	TGTGCCAGCAGTTTGCCGGGGCAAGAGACCCAGTACTTC	CASSLPGQETQYF